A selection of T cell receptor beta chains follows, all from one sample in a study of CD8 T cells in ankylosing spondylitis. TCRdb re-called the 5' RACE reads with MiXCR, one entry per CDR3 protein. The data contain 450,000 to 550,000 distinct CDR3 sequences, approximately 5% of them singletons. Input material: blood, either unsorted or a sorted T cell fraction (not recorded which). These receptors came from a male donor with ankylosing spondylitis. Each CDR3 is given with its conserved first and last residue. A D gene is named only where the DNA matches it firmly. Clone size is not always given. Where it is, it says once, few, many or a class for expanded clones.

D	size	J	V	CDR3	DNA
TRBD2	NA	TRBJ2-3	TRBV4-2	CASSPGLVGPTDTQYF	TGTGCCAGCAGCCCTGGACTAGTGGGACCCACAGATACGCAGTATTTT
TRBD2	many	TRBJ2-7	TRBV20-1	CSARDPSGSGYEQYF	TGCAGTGCTAGAGACCCGAGCGGGAGCGGCTACGAGCAGTACTTC
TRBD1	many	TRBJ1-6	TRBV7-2	CASSPRQGLVPSPLHF	TGTGCCAGCAGCCCACGACAGGGTCTTGTGCCTTCACCCCTCCACTTT
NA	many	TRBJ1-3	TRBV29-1	CSAYDGAGNTIYF	TGCAGCGCCTACGATGGGGCTGGAAACACCATATATTTT
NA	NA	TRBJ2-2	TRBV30	CAWMGDTGELFF	TGTGCCTGGATGGGGGACACCGGGGAGCTGTTTTTT
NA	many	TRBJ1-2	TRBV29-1	CSVVGGNYGYTF	TGCAGCGTTGTCGGGGGCAACTATGGCTACACCTTC
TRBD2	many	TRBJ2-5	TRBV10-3	CAISGERASGKETQYF	TGTGCCATCAGTGGTGAGCGGGCTAGCGGAAAAGAGACCCAGTACTTC
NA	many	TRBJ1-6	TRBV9	CASSVGEQHNSPLHF	TGTGCCAGCAGCGTAGGGGAACAGCACAATTCACCCCTCCACTTT
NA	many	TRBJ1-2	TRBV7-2	CASSLTTGPGGYTF	TGTGCCAGCAGCTTAACAACAGGGCCCGGAGGCTACACCTTC
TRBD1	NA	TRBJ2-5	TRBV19	CASSIHRTGGEETQYF	TGTGCCAGTAGTATTCACCGGACAGGGGGCGAAGAGACCCAGTACTTC
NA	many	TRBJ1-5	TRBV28	CASIGGFSNQPQHF	TGTGCCAGCATAGGGGGTTTTAGCAATCAGCCCCAGCATTTT
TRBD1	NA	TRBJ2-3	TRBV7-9	CASSDDRGRTDTQYF	TGTGCCAGCAGCGACGACAGGGGGCGGACAGATACGCAGTATTTT
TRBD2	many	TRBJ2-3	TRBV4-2	CASSHSGSEDTQYF	TGTGCCAGCAGCCACAGCGGGAGTGAAGATACGCAGTATTTT
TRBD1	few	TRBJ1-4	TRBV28	CASRSPGGTNEKLFF	TGTGCCAGCAGGTCCCCAGGGGGCACTAATGAAAAACTGTTTTTT
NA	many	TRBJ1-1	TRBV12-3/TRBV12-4	CASSSRAGMNTEAFF	TGTGCCAGCAGTAGCCGGGCGGGGATGAACACTGAAGCTTTCTTT
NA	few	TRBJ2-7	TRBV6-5	CASSYGQIEGEQYF	TGTGCCAGCAGTTATGGACAGATTGAGGGGGAGCAGTACTTC
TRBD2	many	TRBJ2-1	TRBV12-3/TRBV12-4	CASIPSAGGYNEQFF	TGTGCCAGCATACCTAGCGCCGGGGGGTACAATGAGCAGTTCTTC
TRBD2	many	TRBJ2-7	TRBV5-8	CASSLMSGGANEQYF	TGTGCCAGCAGCTTGATGAGCGGGGGGGCCAACGAGCAGTACTTC
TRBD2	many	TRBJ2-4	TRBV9	CASSVGTSGNRNIQYF	TGTGCCAGCAGCGTAGGGACTAGCGGCAACCGAAACATTCAGTACTTC
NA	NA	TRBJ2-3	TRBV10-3	CAISELQGDTQYF	TGTGCCATCAGTGAACTTCAGGGCGATACGCAGTATTTT
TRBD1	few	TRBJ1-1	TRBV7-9	CASRSQGGVTEAFF	TGTGCCAGCAGATCACAGGGGGGGGTCACTGAAGCTTTCTTT
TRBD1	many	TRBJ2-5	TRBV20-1	CSASRQGAGETQYF	TGCAGTGCTAGCAGACAGGGGGCCGGGGAGACCCAGTACTTC
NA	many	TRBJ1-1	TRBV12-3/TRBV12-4	CASSLDGWDEAFF	TGTGCCAGCAGTTTAGACGGGTGGGATGAAGCTTTCTTT
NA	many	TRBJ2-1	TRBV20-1	CGGSFGQRYFNEQFF	TGCGGTGGTTCTTTCGGCCAGAGGTACTTCAATGAGCAGTTCTTC
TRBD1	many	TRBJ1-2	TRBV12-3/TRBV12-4	CASSLPDRVNGYTF	TGTGCCAGCAGCCTTCCCGACAGGGTTAATGGCTACACCTTC
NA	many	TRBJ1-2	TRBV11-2	CASSSDRYYRDRAYGYTF	TGTGCCAGCAGCTCCGACCGATATTACAGGGACCGCGCCTATGGCTACACCTTC
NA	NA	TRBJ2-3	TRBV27	CASSSLRLATDTQYF	TGTGCCAGCAGTTCTCTTAGGCTGGCTACAGATACGCAGTATTTT
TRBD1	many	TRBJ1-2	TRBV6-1	CASSEESGQSNYGYTF	TGTGCCAGCAGTGAAGAGTCGGGACAGTCGAACTATGGCTACACCTTC
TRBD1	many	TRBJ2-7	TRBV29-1	CSVGRTRGPPEREQYF	TGCAGCGTTGGCCGAACTAGGGGGCCCCCCGAGCGCGAGCAGTACTTC
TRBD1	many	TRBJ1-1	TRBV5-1	CASSLTGDMNTEAFF	TGCGCCAGCAGCTTGACAGGGGACATGAACACTGAAGCTTTCTTT
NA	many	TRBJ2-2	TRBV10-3	CAISESRGRDGELFF	TGTGCCATCAGTGAGTCTCGGGGGCGCGACGGGGAGCTGTTTTTT
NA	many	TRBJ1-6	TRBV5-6	CASSARDLNSPLHF	TGTGCCAGCAGCGCCCGGGACCTTAATTCACCCCTCCACTTT
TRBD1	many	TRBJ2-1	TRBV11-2	CASSLDQGEYNEQFF	TGTGCCAGCAGCTTAGATCAGGGGGAATACAATGAGCAGTTCTTC
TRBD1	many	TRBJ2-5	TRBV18	CASSQARSYRDSQETQYF	TGTGCCAGCTCACAGGCACGATCCTACCGGGACAGCCAAGAGACCCAGTACTTC
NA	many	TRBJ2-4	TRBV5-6	CASTGDAKNIQYF	TGTGCCAGCACAGGAGACGCCAAAAACATTCAGTACTTC
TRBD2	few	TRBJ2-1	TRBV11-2	CASSARLADPIYNEQFF	TGTGCCAGCAGCGCACGACTAGCGGATCCGATCTACAATGAGCAGTTCTTC
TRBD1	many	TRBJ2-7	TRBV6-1	CASANSGTDHYEQYF	TGTGCCAGCGCGAATTCCGGGACAGACCACTACGAGCAGTACTTC
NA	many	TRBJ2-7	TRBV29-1	CSVLGLGTYEQYF	TGCAGCGTTCTGGGGTTGGGGACCTACGAGCAGTACTTC
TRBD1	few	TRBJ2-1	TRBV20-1	CSVGQGGNDVQFF	TGCAGTGTGGGACAGGGGGGTAATGATGTGCAGTTCTTC
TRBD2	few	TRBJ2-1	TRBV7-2	CASSFSSGRPRGNEQFF	TGTGCCAGCAGCTTTTCTAGCGGGAGGCCCCGGGGCAATGAGCAGTTCTTC
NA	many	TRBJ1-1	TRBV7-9	CASRPLMNTEAFF	TGTGCCAGCAGACCCCTCATGAACACTGAAGCTTTCTTT
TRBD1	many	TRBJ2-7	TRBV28	CASSFPGQGVRSEQYF	TGTGCCAGCAGTTTTCCGGGACAGGGCGTGAGGTCCGAGCAGTACTTC
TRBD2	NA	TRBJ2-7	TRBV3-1	CASSIFSGRGSYEQYF	TGTGCCAGCAGCATCTTTAGCGGGAGGGGATCCTACGAGCAGTACTTC
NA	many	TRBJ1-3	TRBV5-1	CASSLFAPSGNTIYF	TGCGCCAGCAGCCTATTTGCACCTTCTGGAAACACCATATATTTT
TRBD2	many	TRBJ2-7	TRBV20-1	CSASSGLVYEQYF	TGCAGTGCTAGCTCGGGACTAGTGTACGAGCAGTACTTC
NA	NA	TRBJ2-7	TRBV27	CASRKDASYEQYF	TGTGCCAGCAGGAAGGACGCCTCCTACGAGCAGTACTTC
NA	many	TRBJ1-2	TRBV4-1	CASSQEITGMAYGYTF	TGCGCCAGCAGCCAGGAAATCACAGGGATGGCCTATGGCTACACCTTC
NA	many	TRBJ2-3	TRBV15	CATSLRSGGRGTDTQYF	TGTGCCACCAGCCTAAGGAGTGGGGGGCGGGGTACAGATACGCAGTATTTT
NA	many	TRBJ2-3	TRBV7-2	CASSFDRRADTQYF	TGTGCCAGCAGCTTCGACAGGCGGGCAGATACGCAGTATTTT
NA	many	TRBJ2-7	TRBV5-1	CASSPLGLGSGEQYF	TGCGCCAGCAGCCCTTTGGGTCTCGGGTCGGGCGAGCAGTACTTC
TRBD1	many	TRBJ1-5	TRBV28	CASSQGGSSQPQHF	TGTGCCAGCAGCCAGGGGGGGTCCAGTCAGCCCCAGCATTTT